This T cell receptor beta chain was retrieved from a study of human T cells and chemical hapten exposure (dated by TCRdb to about 2021). Turning to the overall study: For sensitization, 2% DPC in acetone was applied to a 2 cm by 2 cm area of upper inner arm skin. Weekly therapeutic DPC doses were additionally applied to the scalp of patients throughout the roughly 23-week study period. Patch testing was done on the upper back using Finn chambers containing 0.01% DPC, and results were scored after 6 days according to International Contact Dermatitis Research Group standards. The mostly female patient cohort included alopecia areata with under or over 50% scalp involvement, alopecia totalis and alopecia universalis. Libraries were pooled for sequencing, and per-sample TCR yields varied mainly because of small differences in library volumes within the pool. In alopecia patients, the study followed how the peripheral blood TCR repertoire changed in vivo over primary and secondary sensitization to diphenylcyclopropenone (DPC), a hapten. Patient blood was sampled pre-sensitization (week 0) and at 2, 6 and about 24 weeks after DPC sensitization. Blood for TCR sequencing was provided by twenty-nine alopecia patients at one to four time points (pre-sensitization, 2, 6 and 24 weeks). Broad study findings and their caveats: Because every patient had alopecia, a presumed autoimmune disease, the patients' immune response might differ from that of healthy individuals. DPC sensitization did not change how many TCRs were above 1 in 1000 frequency, and no evidence was found of alterations in global repertoire structure. The number of PT1 expanded TCRs positively correlated with patch test score, significant at thresholds 8, 16 and 32 but not 4. Compared with pre-sensitization or healthy control sets, expanded TCRs formed significantly more large CDR3 similarity clusters, which is consistent with antigen-driven responses. After repeated subsampling, the strength of the expansion versus patch-test correlation and the threshold at which it became significant changed.

The time point label here, explained by the study, means: patch test 2, 6 weeks after DPC sensitization. What this sample's treatment or condition label stands for: therapeutic diphenylcyclopropenone sensitization with weekly scalp DPC. At each patch-test visit, blood was drawn before the patch test was applied. To be eligible, patients had to be aged 18 to 70, diagnosed with alopecia and judged suitable for DPC therapy, while pregnant patients were excluded. Unfractionated whole blood was collected in Tempus Blood RNA tubes, and total RNA was extracted from that blood. This clonotype was counted at least ten times. Its antigen remains undetermined. Base quality data are lacking; no much larger clone is found one base away. The library was made by RACE. The sequencing machine was a NextSeq 500. Library preparation attached unique molecular identifiers to individual cDNA molecules for quantitative, reproducible TCR counting. For every blood RNA sample, sequencing covered both the TCR alpha and TCR beta chains. As for the original processing: Samples had a median of around 92,000 TCRs, with a range from roughly 23,224 to 700,000. The Decombinator software suite was used to annotate V, J and CDR3 in the TCR reads. For PS versus PT1 abundance plots, all samples were subsampled to the same number of TCRs (28,000). TCRs were defined as expanded if absent before sensitization and observed at least eight times at the 2-week time point. The public reads were run again by TCRdb, first through fastp at Q25 and then through MiXCR, and only productive beta chains were kept. Each CDR3 protein appears once, grouped with its most common genes and DNA. TCRdb's processing, not the authors', yielded these V and J calls. Here the sample has about 110,000 distinct CDR3 sequences; 9.2% occur a single time. The top ten constitute approximately 3% of the sample.

For CDR1 and CDR2, the germline V gene lists ENHRY and SYGVKD. Cut back by 6 bases and 10 bases, the V and J ends lie 13 bases apart. The CDR3 measures 13 amino acids from cysteine to phenylalanine. Kept here is only the CDR3 DNA, which spans 39 bases and is read in frame from base 1. The chain links TRBV10-3 with TRBJ1-6; the D gene is perhaps TRBD1, on 5 matching bases. This sample comprised whole blood, obtained in connection with sensitization to the hapten diphenylcyclopropenone (DPC). This TCR derives from a woman aged 40 to 50 with alopecia areata. Some clones in this sample may be carry-over from other donors' samples. The DNA reads as follows: TGTGCCATCAGGGTGGGGGGGGACTCACCCCTCCACTTT. Its product reads: CAIRVGGDSPLHF.